This TCR beta chain is drawn from a study of graft-versus-host responses after intestinal transplantation. Study-level background: Recipients obtained multivisceral, liver-intestinal, or isolated intestinal transplants. Recipients were all induced with anti-thymocyte globulin, then given tacrolimus and steroids for 3 to 4 years.

Study-wide results and caveats: Levels of circulating GvH clones at their peak were associated with early post-transplant HvG declines. Detected in recipient marrow were GvH clones, some of which were first observed in ileum or blood.

Comments on this clone: Its specificity is not known.

The protocol was immunoSEQ multiplex PCR, while the TCRdb copy is restricted to in-frame clones and leaves out a portion. Of around 67,000 clones in the sample, 75% to 90% were seen once. The receptor's source is a human donor who was the organ donor for an intestinal transplant. The sample here was unstimulated CD4+ T cells sorted from spleen or lymph node cells, taken before transplant.

CDR3 residues: CASSGAYSPLHF. The DNA for the CDR3 is TGTGCCAGCAGCGGAGCGTATTCACCCCTCCACTTT. The rearrangement uses TRBV9 and TRBJ1-6; D is unresolved. This CDR3 is 12 amino acids long. Per the germline V gene, CDR1 is SGDLS and CDR2 is YYNGEE. Trimming left V 3 bases short and J 8 bases short, with 6 bases between.